This T cell receptor beta chain was identified in a study of tumor and adjacent non-tumor tissue in lung cancer. In the study overall: The cohort had around twelve adenocarcinoma, a couple of squamous cell and 1 small cell patients. Study-wide results and limits: Higher tumor TCR diversity was associated with shorter survival. Normal lung showed higher cumulative top 100 clone frequency than tumor. Compared with tumor, normal lung showed significantly lower TCR diversity.

No cell sorting was done before RNA was extracted from the tissue. V was clipped by 2 bases and J by 11 bases, with 15 bases between them. Germline V gives CDR1 DFQATT, CDR2 SNEGSKA (reference sequence). The CDR3 is 12 amino acids. This clonotype was found once. Its specificity is not known. Three rounds of nested PCR, following a modified ARM-PCR protocol, produced the TCRbeta library. TCRdb reanalysed the multiplex PCR reads using MiXCR and keeps one entry per CDR3 protein. The table lists tens of thousands of distinct CDR3 sequences, roughly 66% of them singletons. Sequences were obtained from lung tumor tissue. The TCR sequence derives from a man in his 60s with non-small cell lung cancer. The rearrangement joins TRBV20-1 to TRBJ2-5, with D perhaps matching TRBD2 (6 bases). CDR3 sequence (DNA): TGCAGTGCTAGAACGGGCGGTGGGACTCAGTACTTC. This encodes CSARTGGGTQYF.